The clone carrying this T cell receptor (beta chain) was observed a handful of times. The antigen is not known. Every TCR beta cDNA library bore unique molecular identifiers. TCRdb re-called the PCR reads through MiXCR, storing one row per CDR3 protein. The data hold about 760,000 distinct CDR3 sequences, with roughly 27% observed a single time. This sample was included in a study of post-analysis software for immune sequencing data. The CDR3 loop spans 14 amino acids. Looked up from germline, CDR1 is SQVTM and CDR2 is ANQGSEA. Trimming removed 6 bases at V and 4 bases at J, with 15 bases between. Study observations and caveats: Four to six TRBV segments were significantly more frequent in patients than in controls. TRBV5-6, TRBV5-1 and TRBV20-1 were among these segments. Those with multiple sclerosis, the patient group, showed significantly lower normalized Chao1 diversity than controls. F measure showed strong co-clustering of same-batch samples.

The receptor was isolated from a girl aged 5-17 years with multiple sclerosis. Material for sequencing was blood. The V and J genes are TRBV29-1 and TRBJ2-2, with a weak D call TRBD1 (6 bases). The CDR3 region is CSVVGAGVTGELFF. The DNA of the CDR3 is TGCAGCGTCGTAGGGGCAGGGGTCACCGGGGAGCTGTTTTTT.